Below, 10 T cell receptor beta chains from the same sample are listed, as sequenced in a study of beta chain features in type 1 diabetes. Sequenced material consisted of expressed TCRB transcripts (all of the isolated RNA was reverse transcribed). The method was immunoSEQ multiplex PCR; TCRdb's version includes in-frame clones alone and lacks a portion of them. Among around 300,000 clones, roughly 9.6% were seen once, and the ten largest hold 0.015%. The sequencing input was naive CD4+ T cells from blood. These receptor sequences come from a woman under 40 in good health.

The rearrangement joins TRBV18 to TRBJ2-7, with D maybe TRBD1 (5 bases). The CDR3 sequence is 12 residues long. Trimming took 4 bases from V and 4 from J, leaving 8 bases between them. CDR1 and CDR2 (germline): KGHSH, LQKENI. CDR3 protein: CASSQGSYEQYF. The DNA of the CDR3 is TGTGCCAGCTCACAGGGGTCTTACGAGCAGTACTTC.

The rearrangement joins TRBV11-2 to TRBJ2-3, with 11 bases fitting TRBD2. The CDR3 covers 15 residues. CDR1 is SGHAT, CDR2 FQNNGV, per germline. With 5 bases clipped from V and 6 bases from J, the junction kept 7 bases outside the gene matches. Here the CDR3 reads CASSLRLAGLDTQYF. CDR3 nucleotides: TGTGCCAGCAGCCTACGACTAGCGGGATTGGATACGCAGTATTTT.

Only a few counts were recorded for this clone. V and J are TRBV29-1 and TRBJ2-7; 8 nucleotides line up with TRBD1. V dropped 1 base and J dropped 4; count of bases not matched to a gene: 3. CDR1 and CDR2 from the germline V gene are SQVTM and ANQGSEA. CDR3 length equals 13 residues. The CDR3 protein is CSVEAQGAYEQYF. The CDR3 nucleotides read TGCAGCGTTGAAGCTCAGGGGGCGTACGAGCAGTACTTC.

The table lists this clone with a few counts. The gene calls are TRBV27 and TRBJ1-1, with D perhaps matching TRBD1 (5 bases). Germline assignment: CDR1 MNHEY and CDR2 SMNVEV (reference sequence). This CDR3 spans 14 amino acids. The V end was cut by 9 bases, the J end by 0 bases, with 14 bases between. The CDR3 loop reads CASSGLKMNTEAFF. The CDR3 DNA reads TGTGCCAGTTCGGGACTGAAGATGAACACTGAAGCTTTCTTT.

The rearrangement joins TRBV6-1 to TRBJ2-7; TRBD2 matches 7 bases. V lost 3 bases, J lost 3 bases, and 5 bases stayed unmatched. This CDR3 has 14 amino acids. CDR1 and CDR2 from the germline V gene are MNHNS and SASEGT. The CDR3 coding sequence is TGTGCCAGCAGTGAGGGACTATACAACTACGAGCAGTACTTC. It specifies CASSEGLYNYEQYF.

The genes are TRBV5-1 and TRBJ2-7; 11 nucleotides agree with TRBD2. Trimming cost V 0 bases and J 1 base; bases outside gene matches: 9. The CDR3 has 18 residues. Germline loops: CDR1 SGHRS, CDR2 YFSETQ. The CDR3 loop reads CASSLVGRRTSGSYEQYF. The CDR3 DNA sequence: TGCGCCAGCAGCTTGGTGGGACGGCGGACTAGCGGGTCCTACGAGCAGTACTTC.

The chain joins TRBV14 to TRBJ2-1; D perhaps matches TRBD1 (6 bases). The CDR3 has 15 residues. V was trimmed by 1 base and J by 3 bases, leaving 10 bases between them. Germline lookup yields CDR1 SGHDN and CDR2 FVKESK. The CDR3 coding sequence is TGTGCCAGCAGCCAAGTGGGGGCTAGCTACAATGAGCAGTTCTTC. Residues: CASSQVGASYNEQFF. Based on the CDR3 plus reference TRBV14 and TRBJ2-1, the full variable domain is EAGVTQFPSHSVIEKGQTVTLRCDPISGHDNLYWYRRVMGKEIKFLLHFVKESKQDESGMPNNRFLAERTGGTYSTLKVQPAELEDSGVYFCASSQVGASYNEQFFGPGTRLTVL.

The genes are TRBV10-3 and TRBJ2-3; D may be TRBD1 (5 bases). Germline loops: CDR1 ENHRY, CDR2 SYGVKD. Deletions cut 10 bases from V and 4 bases from J, with 12 bases between. There are 12 residues in the CDR3. CDR3 sequence (DNA): TGTGCCAGTGGGGCAGCGCCAGATACGCAGTATTTT. This encodes CASGAAPDTQYF.

This clone has a handful of counts. J is TRBJ2-7 and V is TRBV28; 8 bases align to TRBD1. This CDR3 region has 15 residues. V trimming: 6 bases; J trimming: 2 bases; junction bases outside the gene matches: 9. Germline V gene sequence: CDR1 MDHEN, CDR2 SYDVKM. This CDR3 is CASSTPGTGAYEQYF. The DNA for the CDR3 is TGTGCCAGCAGCACCCCGGGGACAGGAGCCTACGAGCAGTACTTC.

Only a few counts were recorded for this clone. V is TRBV5-6 and J is TRBJ2-1; possible D gene TRBD1, 6 bases. CDR3 length: 13 residues. With 1 base removed from V and 6 bases from J, the gap between germline ends came to 8 bases. Germline CDR1 SGHDT, CDR2 YYEEEE. This CDR3 is CASSLTGSNEQFF. The CDR3 nucleotides are TGTGCCAGCAGCTTGACAGGGAGCAATGAGCAGTTCTTC.